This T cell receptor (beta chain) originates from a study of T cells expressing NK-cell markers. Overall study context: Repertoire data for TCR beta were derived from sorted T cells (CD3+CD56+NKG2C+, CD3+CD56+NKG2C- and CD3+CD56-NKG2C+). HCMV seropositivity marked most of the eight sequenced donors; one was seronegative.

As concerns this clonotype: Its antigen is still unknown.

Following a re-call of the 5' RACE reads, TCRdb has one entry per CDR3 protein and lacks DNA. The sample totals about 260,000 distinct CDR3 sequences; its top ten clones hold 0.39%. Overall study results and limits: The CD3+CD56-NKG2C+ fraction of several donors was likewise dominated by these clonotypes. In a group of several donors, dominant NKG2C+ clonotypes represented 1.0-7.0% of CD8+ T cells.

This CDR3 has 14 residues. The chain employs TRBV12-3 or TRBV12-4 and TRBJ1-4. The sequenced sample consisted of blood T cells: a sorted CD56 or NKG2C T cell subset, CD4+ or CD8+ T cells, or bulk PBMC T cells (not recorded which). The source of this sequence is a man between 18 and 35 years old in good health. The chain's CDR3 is CASSLGGPGEKLFF.